A single sample is the source of the 32 T cell receptor beta chains below, sequenced in a study of CXCR3-negative and CXCR3-positive naive CD8 T cells. UMI labels and 5' RACE were used to prepare the TRB cDNA libraries. TCRdb reprocessed the 5' RACE reads; each CDR3 protein has one entry and no DNA is given. The sample table includes roughly 89,000 distinct CDR3 sequences. The sequenced sample consisted of naive CXCR3- CD8+ T cells from blood. The subset was: CD45RO-CCR7+CD27+CD95- naive CD8+ T cells lacking CXCR3 (TNR3-). These receptors all come from a human donor in good health. Some clones in this sample may be carry-over from other donors' samples.

The chain couples TRBV6-6 to TRBJ2-7; the D gene TCRdb calls, TRBD1, cannot be checked with no DNA. The CDR3 is made up of 13 amino acids. Germline V gene data show CDR1 as MNHNY and CDR2 as SVGAGI (reference sequence). The CDR3 spells CASSYLQGYEQYF.

The chain couples TRBV7-9 to TRBJ2-1; no DNA is available, so the TRBD2 call from TCRdb remains unchecked. CDR3 size: 14 residues. The germline CDR1 and CDR2 sequences are SEHNR and FQNEAQ (reference sequence). Here the CDR3 reads CASSLVASRNEQFF.

The rearrangement links TRBV29-1 to TRBJ2-7; as DNA is missing, the TRBD1 call by TCRdb cannot be tested. In germline, CDR1 is SQVTM, CDR2 ANQGSEA. This CDR3 is built from 14 residues. The chain's CDR3 is CSVDSGKSSYEQYF.

The V and J genes are TRBV2 and TRBJ2-3. Per germline, CDR1 SNHLY and CDR2 FYNNEI. The CDR3 covers 14 residues. The CDR3 sequence: CASSEGLTPDTQYF.

The chain couples TRBV7-3 to TRBJ2-5. This CDR3 spans 11 amino acids. Germline CDR1 is SGHTA and CDR2 is FQGTGA. CDR3 region: CASRSWVTQYF.

The V gene is TRBV28, the J gene TRBJ2-3. Germline CDR1 is MDHEN and CDR2 is SYDVKM. The CDR3 length is 13 residues. The CDR3 spells CASSLSSADTQYF.

The gene calls are TRBV25-1 and TRBJ1-2; TCRdb designates TRBD1, a call that cannot be tested without DNA. Germline-derived CDR1 and CDR2 are MGHDK and SYGVNS. The length of the CDR3 is 16 residues. The chain's CDR3 is CASSESGQGLNYGYTF.

The V and J genes are TRBV29-1 and TRBJ1-3. This CDR3 region has 13 residues. Germline V gene sequence: CDR1 SQVTM, CDR2 ANQGSEA. The CDR3 protein is CSGRTQGGNTIYF.

The genes are TRBV6-2 or TRBV6-3 and TRBJ2-4. CDR3 length: 15 residues. The germline V gene encodes CDR1 MNHEY and CDR2 SVGEGT. CDR3 loop: CASEEPVLTKNIQYF.

The V and J genes are TRBV29-1 and TRBJ2-3; the D gene TCRdb calls, TRBD2, cannot be checked with no DNA. The CDR3 consists of 13 residues. The V gene's germline CDR1 is SQVTM and CDR2 ANQGSEA. The CDR3: CSVCRDYSDTQYF.

This rearrangement joins TRBV29-1 to TRBJ2-1; lacking DNA, the TRBD1 call made by TCRdb goes unchecked. Germline-derived CDR1 and CDR2 are SQVTM and ANQGSEA. The CDR3 sequence is 12 residues long. CDR3 amino acids: CSVGTGMGEQFF.

The CDR3 reads CASSQGVRGSGGNTEAFF. The J gene is TRBJ1-1, the V gene TRBV4-3; TCRdb proposes TRBD1, but this gene call is untestable without DNA. The CDR3 consists of 18 residues. Germline loops: CDR1 LGHNA, CDR2 YSLEER.

CDR3 amino acids: CASSLEGNSGNTGELFF. This rearrangement joins TRBV5-1 to TRBJ2-2. The CDR3 spans 17 residues. Germline lookup yields CDR1 SGHRS and CDR2 YFSETQ.

V and J are TRBV20-1 and TRBJ2-1; with no DNA, the TCRdb D assignment of TRBD1 cannot be verified. CDR1 is DFQATT, CDR2 SNEGSKA, per germline (reference sequence). The CDR3 is 13 residues long. The CDR3 reads CSASDGADNEQFF.

The chain uses TRBV29-1 and TRBJ2-1. Germline CDR1 reads SQVTM; CDR2 reads ANQGSEA. This CDR3 region has 12 residues. CDR3 protein: CSVERAFNEQFF.

J is TRBJ2-1 and V is TRBV29-1; TCRdb's D gene call, TRBD2, goes unchecked for lack of DNA. Germline V lookup: CDR1 SQVTM, CDR2 ANQGSEA. The CDR3 length is 14 residues. CDR3 protein: CSVELGTSYNEQFF.

This chain uses TRBV19 with TRBJ2-3; with no DNA, the TCRdb D assignment of TRBD1 cannot be verified. The V gene's germline CDR1 is LNHDA and CDR2 SQIVND (reference sequence). CDR3 length: 16 amino acids. The chain's CDR3 is CASSSPGTYRTDTQYF.

This rearrangement joins TRBV12-3 or TRBV12-4 to TRBJ2-3; no DNA is available, so the TRBD1 call from TCRdb remains unchecked. This CDR3 has 16 amino acids. CDR3 amino acids: CASSHPRGAGTDTQYF.

The CDR3 protein is CSVELRDSQETQYF. This chain joins TRBV29-1 and TRBJ2-5; TCRdb reports TRBD1, a call that lacks DNA to check it against. There are 14 residues in the CDR3. Germline V CDR1 and CDR2: SQVTM, ANQGSEA.

This sequence joins TRBV5-1 and TRBJ2-5; the D call of TRBD1 rests on TCRdb alone, since no DNA is present to check it. This CDR3 spans 15 amino acids. Germline-derived CDR1 and CDR2 are SGHRS and YFSETQ. The CDR3: CASRTGTGGIETQYF.

The rearrangement uses TRBV3-1 and TRBJ2-3; the D gene TCRdb calls, TRBD2, cannot be checked with no DNA. The CDR3 runs to 18 residues. Germline CDR1 is LGHDT and CDR2 is YNNKEL (reference sequence). The CDR3 reads CASSQKSSAGTDTDTQYF.

V usage is TRBV29-1 and J usage is TRBJ1-2; TCRdb's D call, TRBD1, is unchecked because there is no DNA. The CDR3 runs 14 residues. Germline V gene sequence: CDR1 SQVTM, CDR2 ANQGSEA. CDR3 in amino acids: CSVPTLGQGYGYTF.

This chain joins TRBV7-9 and TRBJ2-7. The germline V gene has CDR1 SEHNR and CDR2 FQNEAQ (reference sequence). CDR3 size: 13 residues. The CDR3 loop is CASSSPNSYEQYF.

The rearrangement joins TRBV25-1 to TRBJ2-7; TCRdb calls TRBD1, which cannot be checked without DNA. From germline, CDR1 is MGHDK and CDR2 SYGVNS. The CDR3 is made up of 16 amino acids. CDR3 sequence reads: CASSDRDRAYSYEQYF.

The chain links TRBV11-3 to TRBJ2-3. Germline V gene data show CDR1 as SGHNT and CDR2 as YENEEA. The CDR3 consists of 13 residues. The CDR3: CASSLPEADTQYF.

The rearrangement links TRBV4-1 to TRBJ1-3. This CDR3 spans 14 amino acids. CDR1 is MGHRA, CDR2 YSYEKL, per germline. The CDR3 reads CASSQDPQMDTIYF.

The chain uses TRBV9 and TRBJ2-1; absent DNA, TCRdb's TRBD2 call cannot be checked. Germline CDR1 and CDR2: SGDLS and YYNGEE. CDR3 length: 16 amino acids. CDR3 in amino acids: CASSVGFLGGYNEQFF.

V and J are TRBV7-3 and TRBJ2-1; with no DNA, the TCRdb D assignment of TRBD1 cannot be verified. The length of the CDR3 is 15 residues. Germline CDR1 and CDR2: SGHTA and FQGTGA. CDR3 sequence: CASSGRGTTYNEQFF.

The CDR3 reads CASSFPVGLAGGSYNEQFF. The chain is built from TRBV7-9 and TRBJ2-1; absent DNA, TCRdb's TRBD2 call cannot be checked. There are 19 residues in the CDR3. Germline V gene data show CDR1 as SEHNR and CDR2 as FQNEAQ (reference sequence).

The chain carries TRBV29-1 and TRBJ2-1. The length of the CDR3 is 16 residues. Per germline, CDR1 SQVTM and CDR2 ANQGSEA. The CDR3 here is CSVEFIVGQPNNEQFF.

The gene calls are TRBV4-1 and TRBJ2-3; TCRdb outputs TRBD1, but without DNA this stays unchecked. This CDR3 has 16 amino acids. The V gene's germline CDR1 is MGHRA and CDR2 YSYEKL. The CDR3 is CASSRSPNAGTDTQYF.

The gene calls are TRBV5-1 and TRBJ1-5. Germline CDR1 SGHRS, CDR2 YFSETQ. This CDR3 is 15 amino acids long. CDR3: CASSLAGVTNQPQHF.